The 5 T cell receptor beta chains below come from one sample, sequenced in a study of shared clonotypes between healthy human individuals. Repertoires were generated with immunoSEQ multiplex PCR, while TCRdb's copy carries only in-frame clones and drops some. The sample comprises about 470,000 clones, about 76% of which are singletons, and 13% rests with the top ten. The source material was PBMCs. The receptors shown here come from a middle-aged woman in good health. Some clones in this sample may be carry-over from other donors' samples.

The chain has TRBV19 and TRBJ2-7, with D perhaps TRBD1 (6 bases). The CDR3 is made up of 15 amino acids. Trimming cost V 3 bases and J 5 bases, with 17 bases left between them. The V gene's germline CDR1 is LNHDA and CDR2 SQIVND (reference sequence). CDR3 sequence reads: CASSIRSQGMDEQYF. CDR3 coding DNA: TGTGCCAGTAGTATCAGGAGTCAGGGGATGGACGAGCAGTACTTC.

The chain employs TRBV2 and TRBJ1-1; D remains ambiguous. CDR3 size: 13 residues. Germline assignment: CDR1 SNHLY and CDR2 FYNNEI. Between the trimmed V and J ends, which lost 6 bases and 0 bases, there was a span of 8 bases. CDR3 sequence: CASSVDVNTEAFF. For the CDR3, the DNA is TGTGCCAGCAGCGTAGACGTGAACACTGAAGCTTTCTTT.

Here the CDR3 reads CASSLAGSSRGGTEAFF. The CDR3 DNA sequence: TGTGCCAGCAGCTTGGCAGGCTCGAGCAGGGGGGGCACTGAAGCTTTCTTT. V gene TRBV5-6 combines with J gene TRBJ1-1; 7 bases agree with TRBD1. Trimming took 0 bases from V and 4 from J; bases not matched to a gene: 12. Germline CDR1 SGHDT, CDR2 YYEEEE. This CDR3 has 17 residues.

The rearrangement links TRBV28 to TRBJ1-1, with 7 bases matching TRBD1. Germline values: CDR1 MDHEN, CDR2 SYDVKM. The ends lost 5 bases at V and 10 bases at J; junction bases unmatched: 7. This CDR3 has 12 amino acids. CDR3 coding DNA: TGTGCCAGCAGTATCAACAGGGGAGCAGCTTTCTTT. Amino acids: CASSINRGAAFF.

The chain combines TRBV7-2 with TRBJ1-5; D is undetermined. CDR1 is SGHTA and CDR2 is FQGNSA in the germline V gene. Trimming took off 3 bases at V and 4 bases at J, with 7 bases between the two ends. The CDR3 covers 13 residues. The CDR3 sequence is CASSLAVNQPQHF. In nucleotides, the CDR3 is TGTGCCAGCAGCTTGGCAGTGAATCAGCCCCAGCATTTT. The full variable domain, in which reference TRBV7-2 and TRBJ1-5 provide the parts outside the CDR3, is GAGVSQSPSNKVTEKGKDVELRCDPISGHTALYWYRQSLGQGLEFLIYFQGNSAPDKSGLPSDRFSAERTGGSVSTLTIQRTQQEDSAVYLCASSLAVNQPQHFGDGTRLSIL.